These 22 T cell receptor beta chains were all obtained from the same sample, sequenced in a study of Ad26.COV2.S vaccination and SARS-CoV-2 variants. The treatment is: around 19 received Ad26.COV2.S at low or high dose, single or two shots; 5 received placebo; per-sample allocation not given. Following the first vaccine or placebo injection, samples were taken on day 63. Assay used: immunoSEQ multiplex PCR; TCRdb lists only in-frame clones, some missing. The repertoire consists of some 420,000 clones, with approximately 88% occurring once and the leading ten covering roughly 4%. This material consisted of peripheral blood, taken in a trial of Ad26.COV2.S vaccine versus placebo. The origin of the receptors is a person between 18 and 60 years old who received the Ad26.COV2.S COVID-19 vaccine or a placebo.

V is TRBV19 and J is TRBJ1-1; D may be TRBD1 (6 bases). The V end lost 5 bases, the J end lost 6 bases, and 19 bases lay between the germline ends. The CDR3 is made up of 15 amino acids. Germline CDR1 reads LNHDA; CDR2 reads SQIVND (reference sequence). The CDR3 loop reads CASSRLDRGPPEAFF. CDR3 nucleotides: TGTGCCAGTAGTCGCCTTGACCGGGGGCCCCCTGAAGCTTTCTTT.

CDR3: CASGTTSGGLNEQFF. In DNA form, the CDR3 reads TGTGCTAGTGGCACGACTAGCGGGGGGCTCAATGAGCAGTTCTTC. V gene TRBV12-5 combines with J gene TRBJ2-1, with 13 bases aligning to TRBD2. This CDR3 region has 15 residues. The V and J ends lost 6 bases and 6 bases, in that order; junction bases with no gene match: 5. Germline CDR1 reads LGHNT; CDR2 reads FRNRAP.

The chain uses TRBV19 and TRBJ2-3, with D perhaps TRBD1 (8 bases). Looked up from germline, CDR1 is LNHDA and CDR2 is SQIVND (reference sequence). The CDR3 length is 17 residues. Between the trimmed V and J ends, which lost 3 bases and 4 bases, there was a span of 20 bases. CDR3: CASSIVPRQGRADTQYF. Here the CDR3 DNA reads TGTGCCAGTAGTATTGTACCCAGACAGGGGAGGGCAGATACGCAGTATTTT.

The chain combines TRBV28 with TRBJ1-2; D gene ambiguous. V dropped 2 bases and J dropped 0 bases, with 10 bases sitting between them. This CDR3 contains 15 residues. Germline CDR1 and CDR2: MDHEN and SYDVKM. CDR3 bases: TGTGCCAGCAGTTTAATACGGCCAGCTAACTATGGCTACACCTTC. Translated: CASSLIRPANYGYTF.

This chain joins TRBV19 and TRBJ2-1; TRBD2 agrees at 13 bases. The CDR3 extends over 15 amino acids. V was clipped by 5 bases and J by 8 bases; unmatched bases: 6. CDR1 and CDR2 from the germline V gene are LNHDA and SQIVND (reference sequence). The CDR3 coding sequence is TGTGCCAGTAGTCCCAGGACTAGCGGGGGTGATGAGCAGTTCTTC. Protein product: CASSPRTSGGDEQFF.

The chain has TRBV6-5 and TRBJ2-6, with 7 bases matching TRBD1. J was trimmed by 2 bases and V by 10 bases; bases with no gene match: 8. This CDR3 is built from 15 residues. Per germline, CDR1 MNHEY and CDR2 SVGAGI. Here the CDR3 DNA reads TGTGCCACGACAGGGAAGGTCACTGGGGCCAACGTCCTGACTTTC. It yields the protein CATTGKVTGANVLTF.

This chain connects TRBV7-8 to TRBJ1-1; no reliable D call. Germline V gene sequence: CDR1 SGHVS, CDR2 FQNEAQ. There are 13 residues in the CDR3. V was shortened by 2 bases and J by 4 bases, with 8 bases between the two germline ends. The CDR3 loop is CASSLYQTTEAFF. The DNA of the CDR3 is TGTGCCAGCAGCTTATACCAGACCACTGAAGCTTTCTTT.

In its sample, this clone was seen once. V and J are TRBV7-6 and TRBJ2-1, with TRBD2 matching over 8 bases. The V gene end was trimmed by 2 bases and the J gene end by 4 bases; junction bases not matched to a gene: 10. The CDR3 contains 17 residues. The germline CDR1 and CDR2 sequences are SGHVS and FNYEAQ. The CDR3, as DNA: TGTGCCAGCAGCTTAAATCAGCGGGGGCCCAAATACAATGAGCAGTTCTTC. Protein: CASSLNQRGPKYNEQFF.

CDR3 DNA: TGTGCCAGCAGCTCCCGTGGACCGACACGGGTTCCGTGGGAGCAGTACTTC. This gives the protein CASSSRGPTRVPWEQYF. The chain links TRBV7-2 to TRBJ2-7; D ambiguous. V was cut by 4 bases and J by 7 bases, with 26 bases left in between. The germline gives CDR1 SGHTA, CDR2 FQGNSA. The CDR3 runs 17 residues. Variable domain in full (rest from reference TRBV7-2 and TRBJ2-7): GAGVSQSPSNKVTEKGKDVELRCDPISGHTALYWYRQSLGQGLEFLIYFQGNSAPDKSGLPSDRFSAERTGGSVSTLTIQRTQQEDSAVYLCASSSRGPTRVPWEQYFGPGTRLTVT.

This chain joins TRBV11-2 and TRBJ1-6, with D hard to call. This CDR3 has 18 residues. The germline CDR1 and CDR2 sequences are SGHAT and FQNNGV. Trimming took 5 bases from V and 9 from J, leaving 26 bases between them. CDR3 nucleotide sequence: TGTGCCAGCAGCACTAGATTCCCGACACAGTCAGAGGGTTCACCCCTCCACTTT. It specifies CASSTRFPTQSEGSPLHF.

This clone was observed a handful of times. Here the CDR3 DNA reads TGTGCCAGCAGCATATTACCAGGTTACGAGCAGTACTTC. Its translation is CASSILPGYEQYF. The chain couples TRBV6-6 to TRBJ2-7, with D unresolved. The CDR3 is made up of 13 amino acids. CDR1 and CDR2 from the germline V gene are MNHNY and SVGAGI (reference sequence). Trimming took 6 bases from V and 4 from J, leaving 13 bases between them.

The V gene is TRBV6-2 or TRBV6-3, the J gene TRBJ2-5, with 8 bases identical to TRBD1. V was pared by 5 bases and J by 5 bases, with 1 base of the junction left unmatched. The germline CDR1 and CDR2 sequences are MNHEY and SVGEGT. The CDR3 spans 12 residues. CDR3 bases: TGTGCCAGCAGTCGGACAGGGGAGACCCAGTACTTC. Protein sequence: CASSRTGETQYF.

The chain employs TRBV6-2 or TRBV6-3 and TRBJ2-7; 9 positions agree with TRBD2. CDR1 and CDR2 (germline): MNHEY, SVGEGT. The length of the CDR3 is 17 residues. Unmatched junction bases numbered 7, after V lost 0 bases and J lost 1 base. The CDR3 region has the DNA TGTGCCAGCAGTTACTCGGTGCTAGCGGGGCGATCCTACGAGCAGTACTTC. Protein product: CASSYSVLAGRSYEQYF.

The chain is built from TRBV4-3 and TRBJ1-1; D is perhaps TRBD1 (6 bases). Deletions cut 5 bases from V and 5 bases from J, with 12 bases between. The CDR3 has 13 amino acids. Germline V CDR1 and CDR2: LGHNA, YSLEER. The CDR3: CASSNRAETEAFF. The CDR3 nucleotides read TGCGCCAGCAGCAACAGGGCTGAGACTGAAGCTTTCTTT.

The rearrangement links TRBV11-2 to TRBJ2-5; D is unresolved. Germline CDR1 reads SGHAT; CDR2 reads FQNNGV. The CDR3 spans 13 residues. Trimming took 3 bases from V and 0 from J, leaving 5 bases between them. CDR3 residues: CASSLADQETQYF. CDR3 DNA sequence: TGTGCCAGCAGCTTGGCAGACCAAGAGACCCAGTACTTC.

The chain is built from TRBV7-8 and TRBJ1-1, with D unclear. CDR3 length: 14 residues. Trimming removed 1 base at V and 4 bases at J, with 10 bases between. Germline V gene data show CDR1 as SGHVS and CDR2 as FQNEAQ. CDR3 amino acids: CASSLGRVGTEAFF. In DNA form, the CDR3 reads TGTGCCAGCAGCTTAGGTAGGGTGGGCACTGAAGCTTTCTTT.

The chain joins TRBV9 to TRBJ2-1, with 9 bases that match TRBD1. Germline trimming cut 1 base from V and 9 bases from J; bases unmatched to any gene: 8. This CDR3 has 15 residues. CDR1 is SGDLS, CDR2 YYNGEE, per germline. The CDR3 is CASSVTVGTGTEQFF. Written as DNA, the CDR3 is TGTGCCAGCAGCGTAACGGTGGGGACAGGGACTGAGCAGTTCTTC. The variable domain in full, completed from reference TRBV9 and TRBJ2-1, reads DSGVTQTPKHLITATGQRVTLRCSPRSGDLSVYWYQQSLDQGLQFLIQYYNGEERAKGNILERFSAQQFPDLHSELNLSSLELGDSALYFCASSVTVGTGTEQFFGPGTRLTVL.

The chain employs TRBV3-1 (or the pseudogene TRBV3-2) and TRBJ1-5; no firm D call. This CDR3 is 12 amino acids long. V lost 2 bases and J 3 bases, leaving 2 bases between the germline ends. The germline CDR1 and CDR2 sequences are LGHDT and YNNKEL (reference sequence). CDR3 bases: TGTGCCAGCAGCCAAAACAATCAGCCCCAGCATTTT. This codes for CASSQNNQPQHF.

The chain links TRBV7-9 to TRBJ2-1, with TRBD2 as a possible D gene (5 bases). The CDR3 consists of 14 residues. CDR1 and CDR2 from the germline V gene are SEHNR and FQNEAQ (reference sequence). Trimming stripped 4 bases from V and 6 bases from J, with 13 bases between. CDR3 sequence reads: CASSSTGKINEQFF. The CDR3 nucleotides are TGTGCCAGCAGCTCCACCGGGAAGATCAATGAGCAGTTCTTC. The full variable domain, rest sourced from reference TRBV7-9 and TRBJ2-1, is DTGVSQNPRHKITKRGQNVTFRCDPISEHNRLYWYRQTLGQGPEFLTYFQNEAQLEKSRLLSDRFSAERPKGSFSTLEIQRTEQGDSAMYLCASSSTGKINEQFFGPGTRLTVL.

CDR3 nucleotides: TGTGCCAGTAGCCGAGACAGGGGCACAGATACGCAGTATTTT. Translated, it gives CASSRDRGTDTQYF. The gene calls are TRBV19 and TRBJ2-3; TRBD1 matches at 7 bases. The CDR3 length is 14 residues. V shed 6 bases, J shed 1 base, and the junction held 4 bases outside the gene matches. Germline V CDR1 and CDR2: LNHDA, SQIVND (reference sequence).

This chain uses TRBV27 with TRBJ2-7; tentatively, D is TRBD2 (7 bases). This CDR3 region has 15 residues. Germline V CDR1 and CDR2: MNHEY, SMNVEV (reference sequence). V dropped 0 bases and J dropped 4 bases, with 13 bases sitting between them. This CDR3 reads CASSLSFGGQYEQYF. CDR3 DNA sequence: TGTGCCAGCAGTTTATCGTTCGGGGGGCAGTACGAGCAGTACTTC.

In its sample, this clone was seen once. The chain recombines TRBV4-1 with TRBJ2-5; TRBD2 matches at 13 bases. CDR1 is MGHRA and CDR2 is YSYEKL in the germline V gene. J gave up 5 bases and V 1 base, and 7 bases lay outside the gene matches. CDR3 size: 17 residues. In DNA form, the CDR3 reads TGCGCCAGCAGCCAAGGGGTACTAGCGGGGGGGCAGGAGACCCAGTACTTC. Residues: CASSQGVLAGGQETQYF.